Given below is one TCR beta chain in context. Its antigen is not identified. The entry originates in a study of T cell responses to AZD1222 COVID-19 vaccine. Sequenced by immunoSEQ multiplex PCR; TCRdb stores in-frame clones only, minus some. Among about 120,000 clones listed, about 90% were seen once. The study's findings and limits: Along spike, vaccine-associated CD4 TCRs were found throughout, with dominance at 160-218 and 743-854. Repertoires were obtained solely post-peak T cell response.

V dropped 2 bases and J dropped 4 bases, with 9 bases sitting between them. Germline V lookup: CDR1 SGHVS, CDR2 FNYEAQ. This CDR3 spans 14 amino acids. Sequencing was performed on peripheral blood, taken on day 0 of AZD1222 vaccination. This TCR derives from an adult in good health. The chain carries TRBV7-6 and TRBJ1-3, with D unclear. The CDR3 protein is CASSLSFRGNTIYF. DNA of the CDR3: TGTGCCAGCAGCTTATCATTCAGAGGAAACACCATATATTTT.